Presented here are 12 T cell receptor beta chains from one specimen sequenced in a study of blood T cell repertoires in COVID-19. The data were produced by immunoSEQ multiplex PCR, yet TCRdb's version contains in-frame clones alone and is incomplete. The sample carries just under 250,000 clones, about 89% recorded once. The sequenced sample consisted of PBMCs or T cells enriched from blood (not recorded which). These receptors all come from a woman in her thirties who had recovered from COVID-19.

CDR3 nucleotides: TGTGCCAGCGGCCCAAGGGGGGGCTCCTACAATGAGCAGTTCTTC. Protein: CASGPRGGSYNEQFF. The chain links TRBV28 to TRBJ2-1; the D gene is possibly TRBD2 (7 bases). The germline V gene encodes CDR1 MDHEN and CDR2 SYDVKM. With 8 bases removed from V and 0 bases from J, the gap between germline ends came to 14 bases. The CDR3 consists of 15 residues.

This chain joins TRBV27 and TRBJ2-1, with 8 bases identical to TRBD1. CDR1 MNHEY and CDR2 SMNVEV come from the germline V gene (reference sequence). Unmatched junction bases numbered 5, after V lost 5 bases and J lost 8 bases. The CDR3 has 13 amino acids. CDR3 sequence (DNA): TGTGCCAGCAGTAAGACAGGGGTGTATGAGCAGTTCTTC. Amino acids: CASSKTGVYEQFF.

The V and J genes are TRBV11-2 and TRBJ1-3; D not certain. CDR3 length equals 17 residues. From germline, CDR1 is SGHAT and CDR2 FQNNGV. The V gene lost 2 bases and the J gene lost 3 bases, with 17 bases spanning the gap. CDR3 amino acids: CASSLSAGLAGGNTIYF. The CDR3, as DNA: TGTGCCAGCAGCTTATCGGCAGGTCTAGCCGGTGGAAACACCATATATTTT.

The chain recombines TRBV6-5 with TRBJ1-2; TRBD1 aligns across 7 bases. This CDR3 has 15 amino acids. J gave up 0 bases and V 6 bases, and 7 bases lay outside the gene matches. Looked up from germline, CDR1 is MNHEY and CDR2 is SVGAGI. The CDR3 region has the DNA TGTGCCAGCAGAAGACAGGGAAATTCTAACTATGGCTACACCTTC. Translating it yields CASRRQGNSNYGYTF.

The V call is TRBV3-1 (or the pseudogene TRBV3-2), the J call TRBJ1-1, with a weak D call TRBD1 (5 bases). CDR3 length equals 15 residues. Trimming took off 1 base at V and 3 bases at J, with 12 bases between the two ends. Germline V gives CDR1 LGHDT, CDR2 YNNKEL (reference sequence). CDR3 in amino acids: CASSQVIRGYTEAFF. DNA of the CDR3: TGTGCCAGCAGCCAAGTAATTAGGGGCTACACTGAAGCTTTCTTT.

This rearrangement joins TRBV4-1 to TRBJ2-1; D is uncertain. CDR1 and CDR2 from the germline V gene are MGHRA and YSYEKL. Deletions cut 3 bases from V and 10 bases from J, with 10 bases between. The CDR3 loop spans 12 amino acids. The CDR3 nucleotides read TGCGCCAGCAGCCATCTGACATTGGAGCAGTTCTTC. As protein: CASSHLTLEQFF.

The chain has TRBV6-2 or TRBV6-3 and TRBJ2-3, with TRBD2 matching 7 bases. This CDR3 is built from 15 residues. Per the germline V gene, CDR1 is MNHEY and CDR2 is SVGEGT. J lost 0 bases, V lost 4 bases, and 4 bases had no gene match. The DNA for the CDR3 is TGTGCCAGCAGTTCGCATAGCGGGAGCACAGATACGCAGTATTTT. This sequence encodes CASSSHSGSTDTQYF.

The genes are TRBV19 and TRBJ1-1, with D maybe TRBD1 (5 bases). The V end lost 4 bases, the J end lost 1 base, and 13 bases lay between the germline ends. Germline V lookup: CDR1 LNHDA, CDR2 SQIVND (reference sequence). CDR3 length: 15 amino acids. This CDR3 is CASSTPGGANTEAFF. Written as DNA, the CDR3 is TGTGCCAGTAGTACCCCGGGAGGGGCGAACACTGAAGCTTTCTTT.

In nucleotides, the CDR3 is TGCGCCAGCAGCTTGGTCGGCCTAGCGGGAGTAGACGAGCAGTTCTTC. It specifies CASSLVGLAGVDEQFF. The V and J genes are TRBV5-1 and TRBJ2-1, with 10 bases fitting TRBD2. Unmatched junction bases numbered 10, after V lost 0 bases and J lost 10 bases. Per germline, CDR1 SGHRS and CDR2 YFSETQ. The CDR3 totals 16 residues.

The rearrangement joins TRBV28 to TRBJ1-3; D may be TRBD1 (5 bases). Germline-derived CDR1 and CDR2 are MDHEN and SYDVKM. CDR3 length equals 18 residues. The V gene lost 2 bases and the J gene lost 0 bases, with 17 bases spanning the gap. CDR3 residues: CASSLPPGGLRSGNTIYF. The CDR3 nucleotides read TGTGCCAGCAGTTTACCACCTGGGGGACTCCGCTCTGGAAACACCATATATTTT.

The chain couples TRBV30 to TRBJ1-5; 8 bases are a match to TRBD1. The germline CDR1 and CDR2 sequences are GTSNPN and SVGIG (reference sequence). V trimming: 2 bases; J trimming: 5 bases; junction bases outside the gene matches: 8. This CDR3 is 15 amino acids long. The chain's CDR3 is CAWSRRGLSHQPQHF. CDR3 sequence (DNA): TGTGCCTGGAGTCGCAGGGGGCTGTCCCATCAGCCCCAGCATTTT.

CDR3 sequence (DNA): TGTGCCAGCAGCCCCAGCAGGGTAGGCTACACCTTC. This translates into CASSPSRVGYTF. The genes are TRBV7-2 and TRBJ1-2; weak D call: TRBD1 (5 bases). CDR1 SGHTA and CDR2 FQGNSA come from the germline V gene. The V and J ends lost 5 bases and 8 bases respectively, with 12 bases between them. This CDR3 is built from 12 residues.